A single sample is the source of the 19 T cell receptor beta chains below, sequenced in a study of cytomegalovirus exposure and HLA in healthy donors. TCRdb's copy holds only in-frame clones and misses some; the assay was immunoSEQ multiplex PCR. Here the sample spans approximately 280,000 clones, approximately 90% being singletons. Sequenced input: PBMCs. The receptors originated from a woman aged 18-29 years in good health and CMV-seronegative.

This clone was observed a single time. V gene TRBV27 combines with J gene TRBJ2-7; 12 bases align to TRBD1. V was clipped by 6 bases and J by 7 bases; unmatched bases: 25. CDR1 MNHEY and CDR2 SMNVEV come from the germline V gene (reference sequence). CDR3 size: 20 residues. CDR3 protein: CASRTRPGTGGLAGAEEQYF. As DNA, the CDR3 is TGTGCCAGCAGAACCCGTCCCGGGACAGGGGGCTTAGCGGGAGCTGAGGAGCAGTACTTC.

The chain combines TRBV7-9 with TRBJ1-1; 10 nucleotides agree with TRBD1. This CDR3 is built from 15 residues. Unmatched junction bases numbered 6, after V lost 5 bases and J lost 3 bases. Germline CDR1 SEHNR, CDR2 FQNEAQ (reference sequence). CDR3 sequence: CASSHGQGEDTEAFF. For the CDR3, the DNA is TGTGCCAGCAGCCATGGACAGGGGGAAGACACTGAAGCTTTCTTT.

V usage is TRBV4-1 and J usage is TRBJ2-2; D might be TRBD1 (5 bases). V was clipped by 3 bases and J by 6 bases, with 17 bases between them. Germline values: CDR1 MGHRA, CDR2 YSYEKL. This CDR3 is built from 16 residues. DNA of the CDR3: TGCGCCAGCAGCCATCCCAGGTCAGGGCCCCCCGGGGAGCTGTTTTTT. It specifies CASSHPRSGPPGELFF.

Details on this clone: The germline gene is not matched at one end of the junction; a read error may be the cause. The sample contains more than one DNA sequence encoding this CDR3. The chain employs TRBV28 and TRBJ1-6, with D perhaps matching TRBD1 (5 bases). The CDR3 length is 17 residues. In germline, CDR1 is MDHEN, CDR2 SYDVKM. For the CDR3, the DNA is TGTGCCAGTAGTTACGGCAGGGAACGCTCCTATAATTCACCCCTCCACTTT. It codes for CASSYGRERSYNSPLHF.

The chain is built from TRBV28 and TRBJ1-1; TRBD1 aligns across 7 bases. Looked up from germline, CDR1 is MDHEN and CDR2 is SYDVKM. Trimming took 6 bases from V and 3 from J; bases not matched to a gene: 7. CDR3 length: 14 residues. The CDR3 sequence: CASRETGWYTEAFF. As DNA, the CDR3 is TGTGCCAGCAGGGAGACAGGGTGGTACACTGAAGCTTTCTTT.

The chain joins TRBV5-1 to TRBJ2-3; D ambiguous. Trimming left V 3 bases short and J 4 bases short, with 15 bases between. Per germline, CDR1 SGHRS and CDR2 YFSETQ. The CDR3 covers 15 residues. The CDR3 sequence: CASSWSPTGADTQYF. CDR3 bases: TGCGCCAGCAGCTGGTCTCCGACTGGCGCAGATACGCAGTATTTT. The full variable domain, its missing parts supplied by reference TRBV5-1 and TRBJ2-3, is KAGVTQTPRYLIKTRGQQVTLSCSPISGHRSVSWYQQTPGQGLQFLFEYFSETQRNKGNFPGRFSGRQFSNSRSEMNVSTLELGDSALYLCASSWSPTGADTQYFGPGTRLTVL.

DNA of the CDR3: TGTGCCAGCAGTGACTTCCCTCACGGAGGCAATGAGCAGTTCTTC. Its protein product is CASSDFPHGGNEQFF. V is TRBV6-1 and J is TRBJ2-1; maybe TRBD2 (5 bases). CDR1 and CDR2 (germline): MNHNS, SASEGT. This CDR3 is 15 amino acids long. Trimming took 3 bases from V and 6 from J, leaving 15 bases between them.

CDR3 sequence reads: CASSPLGGLESRGEQFF. Here the CDR3 DNA reads TGCGCCAGCAGCCCCCTAGGGGGACTAGAGAGCCGAGGTGAGCAGTTCTTC. The rearrangement links TRBV4-3 to TRBJ2-1; 8 positions agree with TRBD2. V shed 4 bases, J shed 9 bases, and the junction held 17 bases outside the gene matches. The CDR3 runs to 17 residues. Germline lookup yields CDR1 LGHNA and CDR2 YSLEER.

CDR3 DNA sequence: TGCGCCAGCAGCCAATCTACAGGGGTCGTCTACGAGCAGTACTTC. As protein: CASSQSTGVVYEQYF. This rearrangement joins TRBV4-1 to TRBJ2-7, with 7 bases identical to TRBD1. The germline gives CDR1 MGHRA, CDR2 YSYEKL. The length of the CDR3 is 15 residues. V gave up 2 bases and J gave up 3 bases; unmatched junction bases: 7.

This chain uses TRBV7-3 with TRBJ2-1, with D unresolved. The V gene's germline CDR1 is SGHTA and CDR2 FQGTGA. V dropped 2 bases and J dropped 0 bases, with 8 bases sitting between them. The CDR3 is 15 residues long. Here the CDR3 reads CASSLEWSSYNEQFF. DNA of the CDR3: TGTGCCAGCAGCTTAGAGTGGAGCTCCTACAATGAGCAGTTCTTC. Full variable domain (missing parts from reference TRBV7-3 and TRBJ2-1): GAGVSQTPSNKVTEKGKYVELRCDPISGHTALYWYRQSLGQGPEFLIYFQGTGAADDSGLPNDRFFAVRPEGSVSTLKIQRTERGDSAVYLCASSLEWSSYNEQFFGPGTRLTVL.

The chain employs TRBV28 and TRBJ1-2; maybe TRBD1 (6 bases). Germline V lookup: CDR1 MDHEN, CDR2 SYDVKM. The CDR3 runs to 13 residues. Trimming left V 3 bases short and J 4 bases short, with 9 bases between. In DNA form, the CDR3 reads TGTGCCAGCAGTTTGGGACAAACCTATGGCTACACCTTC. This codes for CASSLGQTYGYTF.

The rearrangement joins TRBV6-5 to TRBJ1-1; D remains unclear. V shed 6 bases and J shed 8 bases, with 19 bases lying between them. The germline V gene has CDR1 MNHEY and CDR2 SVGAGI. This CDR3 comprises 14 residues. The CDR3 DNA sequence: TGTGCCAGCAGCCGAACATCGGGTGCTTCAGAAGCTTTCTTT. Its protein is CASSRTSGASEAFF.

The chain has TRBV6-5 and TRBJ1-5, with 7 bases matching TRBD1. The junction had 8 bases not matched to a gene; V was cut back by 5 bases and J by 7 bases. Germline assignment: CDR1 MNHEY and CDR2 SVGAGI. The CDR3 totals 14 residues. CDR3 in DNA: TGTGCCAGCAGTCCAGAGGGGGCCCGGCAGCCCCAGCATTTT. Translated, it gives CASSPEGARQPQHF.

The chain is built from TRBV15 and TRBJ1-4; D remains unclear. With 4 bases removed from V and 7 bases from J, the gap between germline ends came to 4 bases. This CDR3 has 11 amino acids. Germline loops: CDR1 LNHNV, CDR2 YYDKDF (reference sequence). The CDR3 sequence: CATSIFEKLFF. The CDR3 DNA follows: TGTGCCACCAGCATATTTGAAAAACTGTTTTTT.

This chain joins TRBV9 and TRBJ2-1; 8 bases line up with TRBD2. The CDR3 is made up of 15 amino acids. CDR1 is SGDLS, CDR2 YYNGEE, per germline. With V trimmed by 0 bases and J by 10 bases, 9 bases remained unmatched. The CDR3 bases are TGTGCCAGCAGCGTAGAGGGACTAACGGGAGGGGAGCAGTTCTTC. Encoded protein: CASSVEGLTGGEQFF.

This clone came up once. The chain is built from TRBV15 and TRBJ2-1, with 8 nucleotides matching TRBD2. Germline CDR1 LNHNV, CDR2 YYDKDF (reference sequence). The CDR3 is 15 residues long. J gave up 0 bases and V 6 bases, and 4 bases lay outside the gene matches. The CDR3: CATRRSGSSYNEQFF. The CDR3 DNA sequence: TGTGCCACCAGAAGGAGCGGGAGCTCCTACAATGAGCAGTTCTTC.

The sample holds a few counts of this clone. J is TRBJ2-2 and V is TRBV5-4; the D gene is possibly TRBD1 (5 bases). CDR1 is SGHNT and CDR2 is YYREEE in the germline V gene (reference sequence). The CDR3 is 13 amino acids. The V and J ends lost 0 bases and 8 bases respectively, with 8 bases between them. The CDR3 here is CASSLEGQGELFF. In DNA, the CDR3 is TGTGCCAGCAGCTTGGAGGGGCAGGGGGAGCTGTTTTTT.

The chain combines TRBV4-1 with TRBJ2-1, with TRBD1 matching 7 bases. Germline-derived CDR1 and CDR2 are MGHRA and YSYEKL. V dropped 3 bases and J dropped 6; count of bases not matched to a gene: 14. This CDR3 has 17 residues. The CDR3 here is CASSQVADRVVGNEQFF. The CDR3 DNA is TGCGCCAGCAGCCAGGTGGCTGACAGGGTGGTTGGCAATGAGCAGTTCTTC.

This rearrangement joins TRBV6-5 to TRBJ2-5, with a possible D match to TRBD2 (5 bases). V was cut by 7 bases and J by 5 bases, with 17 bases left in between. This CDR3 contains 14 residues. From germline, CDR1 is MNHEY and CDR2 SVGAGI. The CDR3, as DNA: TGTGCCAGCACCCCTGGCGGGCTTGGGGAGACCCAGTACTTC. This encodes CASTPGGLGETQYF.